The rows below give T cell receptor beta chains drawn from one sample of a study of identical twins. From the 5' RACE reads, TCRdb called clonotypes with MiXCR, one entry per CDR3 protein. The sample carries about 290,000 distinct CDR3 sequences, roughly 9.7% recorded once. The sample was also linked to a second study, of yellow fever vaccine responses in identical twins.

The sequenced sample was CD8+ T cells sorted from blood. These receptors originate from a woman between 18 and 29 years old in good health. The CDR3 runs from the conserved cysteine through the conserved F or W. D genes are given only for firm matches. Part of the rows lack a size; the others show once, few, many or a class for expanded clones.

NA TRBJ2-3 TRBD2 TRBV4-2 TGTGCCAGCAGCCAAGAGAGGCGGGGGGCAGCGGATACGCAGTATTTT CASSQERRGAADTQYF
few TRBJ2-4 NA TRBV7-9 TGTGCCAGCAGCCCCGACTTTGCAGGGGAAGAAAACATTCAGTACTTC CASSPDFAGEENIQYF
many TRBJ2-1 TRBD1 TRBV5-1 TGCGCCAGCAGCATTCGACAGGGGGCGATCAATGAGCAGTTCTTC CASSIRQGAINEQFF
NA TRBJ2-7 NA TRBV28 TGTGCCAGCAGTCGGTCAGCTTACGAGCAGTACTTC CASSRSAYEQYF
few TRBJ2-5 NA TRBV2 TGTGCCAGCATGCGGACATCCCAAGAGACCCAGTACTTC CASMRTSQETQYF
NA TRBJ1-1 TRBD1 TRBV29-1 TGCAGCGTTGAAGAGACAGGGGGAGGCACTGAAGCTTTCTTT CSVEETGGGTEAFF
few TRBJ2-3 TRBD2 TRBV4-3 TGCGCCAGCAGCCAAGAGACTAGCGGGAGACTGGATACGCAGTATTTT CASSQETSGRLDTQYF
NA TRBJ2-7 NA TRBV15 TGTGCCACCAGCAGAGTGGTGCGAGGTTACGAGCAGTACTTC CATSRVVRGYEQYF
many TRBJ1-2 NA TRBV12-5 TGTGCTAGTGGTGGACGGGACTATGGCTACACCTTC CASGGRDYGYTF
many TRBJ2-7 TRBD1 TRBV7-2 TGTGCCAGCAGCTTATTTCGGGACAGCTCCTACGAGCAGTACTTC CASSLFRDSSYEQYF
few TRBJ2-4 NA TRBV29-1 TGCAGCGTTGGACGGAAGGAGGACATTCAGTACTTC CSVGRKEDIQYF
many TRBJ2-7 NA TRBV20-1 TGCAGTGCTAGGGGGGTTGAGCTAACCTCCTACGAGCAGTACTTC CSARGVELTSYEQYF
few TRBJ2-7 TRBD1 TRBV7-8 TGTGCCAGCAGCTTAGTGGGGGACAGGGGAGGCTCCTACGAGCAGTACTTC CASSLVGDRGGSYEQYF
few TRBJ2-7 NA TRBV27 TGTGCCAGCAGATATACAGGGCTCTACGAGCAGTACTTC CASRYTGLYEQYF
NA TRBJ2-7 NA TRBV14 TGTGCCAGCAGCCAAGATAGGAGGGGCGAGCAGTACTTC CASSQDRRGEQYF
NA TRBJ1-1 TRBD1 TRBV4-3 TGCGCCAGCAGCCAAGATGGCAGGGGGCTGAACACTGAAGCTTTCTTT CASSQDGRGLNTEAFF
NA TRBJ2-5 TRBD1 TRBV20-1 TGCAGCGCGAAGGGGACAGACTTCTCGGAGACCCAGTACTTC CSAKGTDFSETQYF
NA TRBJ2-1 TRBD2 TRBV27 TGTGCCAGCATGAACTTCCATAGCGGGGGATACAATGAGCAGTTCTTC CASMNFHSGGYNEQFF
few TRBJ2-1 NA TRBV7-9 TGTGCCAGCACCTCCCTCGATTTGGTTGTCTACAATGAGCAGTTCTTC CASTSLDLVVYNEQFF
few TRBJ2-7 NA TRBV7-8 TGTGCCAGCAGCGCCGAGTGGGGAAGCTACGAGCAGTACTTC CASSAEWGSYEQYF
few TRBJ2-2 NA TRBV7-8 TGTGCCAGCAGCTTAGGTAGCGTCACCGGGGAGCTGTTTTTT CASSLGSVTGELFF
NA TRBJ2-7 NA TRBV13 TGTGCCAGCAGCCTTGGGACACCCAACTACGAGCAGTACTTC CASSLGTPNYEQYF
many TRBJ2-1 NA TRBV5-1 TGCGCCAGCAGGCGGCAGGGCGATGAGCAGTTCTTC CASRRQGDEQFF
NA TRBJ2-2 NA TRBV5-4 TGTGCCAGCAGCTTGGCCCTAACGGCCGGGGAGCTGTTTTTT CASSLALTAGELFF
NA TRBJ1-4 NA TRBV3-1 TGTGCCAGCAGCCAAGGAGCGGAGTTACTGGGGAAACTGTTTTTT CASSQGAELLGKLFF
many TRBJ2-3 TRBD2 TRBV5-1 TGCGCCAGCAGCTTGGGACTAGCGGACACAGATACGCAGTATTTT CASSLGLADTDTQYF
NA TRBJ1-4 NA TRBV14 TGTGCCAGCAGCCACGGGACACGCAGTCCCAATAATGAAAAACTGTTTTTT CASSHGTRSPNNEKLFF
few TRBJ2-1 TRBD1 TRBV27 TGTGCCAGCAGTCTCCGGGACAGTAGATACAATGAGCAGTTCTTC CASSLRDSRYNEQFF
NA TRBJ2-3 NA TRBV7-9 TGTGCCAGCAGCTCGACTGGTTCCCCTGAGAGGGATACGCAGTATTTT CASSSTGSPERDTQYF
many TRBJ2-1 TRBD1 TRBV27 TGTGCCAGCAGCCACGACAGGGTCAATGAGCAGTTCTTC CASSHDRVNEQFF
NA TRBJ2-3 NA TRBV7-8 TGTGCCAGCAGCTCGGGGGCGGCAGATACGGAGTATTTT CASSSGAADTEYF
few TRBJ2-3 TRBD2 TRBV4-3 TGCGCCAGCAGCCAAGATTCGGGAGGGCCGACAGATACGCAGTATTTT CASSQDSGGPTDTQYF
few TRBJ2-3 NA TRBV15 TGTGCCACCAGCCTAGTCCGGGACCAGACGGATACGCAGTATTTT CATSLVRDQTDTQYF
many TRBJ1-4 TRBD1 TRBV12-3/TRBV12-4 TGTGCCAGCAGTTTCGGGGGGACAGGGGAAAAACTGTTTTTT CASSFGGTGEKLFF
NA TRBJ2-5 NA TRBV4-2 TGTGCCAGCAGCCAAGAGGTCTTATTGGAGACCCAGTACTTC CASSQEVLLETQYF
few TRBJ2-7 TRBD1 TRBV28 TGTGCCAGCAGTGGAGGACAGGGTCCAACCTACGAGCAGTACTTC CASSGGQGPTYEQYF
few TRBJ2-7 TRBD2 TRBV4-3 TGCGCCAGCAGCCAAGAGAGAGCGGGGAGCTCCTACGAGCAGTACTTC CASSQERAGSSYEQYF
few TRBJ2-5 TRBD2 TRBV4-2 TGTGCCAGCAGCCAAGGTCCGGCTAGCGGGGGACAAGAGACCCAGTACTTC CASSQGPASGGQETQYF
NA TRBJ2-1 TRBD1 TRBV19 TGTGCCAGTAGTATCCGGGACAGTCAGTACAATGAGCAGTTCTTC CASSIRDSQYNEQFF
NA TRBJ1-4 NA TRBV14 TGTGCCAGCAGCGCTGGGTGGGCAACTAATGAAAAACTGTTTTTT CASSAGWATNEKLFF
few TRBJ2-7 TRBD2 TRBV20-1 TGCAGTGCTAGGGATCTAGCGGGAGGGTACGAGCAGTACTTC CSARDLAGGYEQYF
NA TRBJ1-5 NA TRBV30 TGTGCCTGGAGTGAGGACAGCTCTAGCAATCAGCCCCAGCATTTT CAWSEDSSSNQPQHF
NA TRBJ2-1 TRBD2 TRBV11-2 TGTGCCAGCAGCCATCGGACTAGCGGGAGAAATTCTTACAATGAGCAGTTCTTC CASSHRTSGRNSYNEQFF
NA TRBJ2-1 NA TRBV29-1 TGCAGCGTTGTGGGGGAAGACTCCTACAATGAGCAGTTCTTC CSVVGEDSYNEQFF
many TRBJ2-7 TRBD2 TRBV10-3 TGTGCCATCAGTGAGTCGGGACTAGCGGTCTCCTACGAGCAGTACTTC CAISESGLAVSYEQYF
few TRBJ2-7 NA TRBV23-1 TGCGCCAGCACCTTGCGGGCTGACTACGAGCAGTACTTC CASTLRADYEQYF
many TRBJ2-7 NA TRBV20-1 TGCAGTGCGGCTGGGGTCAGGGAAAGCTCCTACGAGCAGTACTTC CSAAGVRESSYEQYF
few TRBJ2-5 NA TRBV4-3 TGCGCCAGCAGCCGACAGAGCCAAGAGACCCAGTACTTC CASSRQSQETQYF
few TRBJ2-7 NA TRBV19 TGTGCCAGTAGTATAGTTAACCAACCCTACGAGCAGTACTTC CASSIVNQPYEQYF
NA TRBJ2-1 TRBD2 TRBV20-1 TGCAGTGCTAGAGGGGAGGGCACAATCTACAATGAGCAGTTCTTC CSARGEGTIYNEQFF
many TRBJ1-2 NA TRBV3-1 TGTGCCAGCAGCCAAGACCGGACCCGATATGGCTACACCTTC CASSQDRTRYGYTF